The T cell receptor beta chain under discussion was sequenced for a study of blood T cell repertoires in COVID-19. Study background: Italy, Spain and the United States were the sources of the convalescent and acute COVID-19 samples. The cDNA or gDNA used as material had been derived from T cells, B-cell-depleted T cells, or PBMCs.

CDR1 is SQVTM and CDR2 is ANQGSEA in the germline V gene. V dropped 4 bases and J dropped 6 bases, with 7 bases sitting between them. This CDR3 has 11 amino acids. Per the study methods: Quantification of nucleated cells was approximated via reference gene primer amplification. TCRdb's copy holds only in-frame clones and misses some; the assay was immunoSEQ multiplex PCR. V, J and clone size were drawn from that table, and D and trimming were deduced from the DNA. The profile covers some 70,000 clones, with roughly 91% appearing a single time and less than 8% taken by the ten largest. The rearrangement joins TRBV29-1 to TRBJ2-1, with D hard to call. Source material: peripheral blood. The source of this sequence is a man aged 45-65 years with active COVID-19. The CDR3: CSVGPSNEQFF. The DNA of the CDR3 is TGCAGCGTTGGGCCTAGCAATGAGCAGTTCTTC.